The 10 T cell receptor beta chains in this list originate from one sample, sequenced in a study of a mutant IDH1 vaccine in newly diagnosed glioma. Time point specified: week 11, during vaccination. Each dose delivered 300 ug of mutant IDH1 20-mer peptide subcutaneously with imiquimod. Measured with immunoSEQ multiplex PCR; TCRdb has only the in-frame clones, and not every one. The sample lists fewer than 70,000 clones; 75% to 90% were seen once. The antigens these receptors bind are not known. Here the sequenced sample was PBMCs, taken from a glioma patient whose treatment included an IDH1 peptide vaccine. Receptor source: a man aged 35 to 55 with glioma.

The V gene is TRBV30, the J gene TRBJ2-1; no reliable D call. Germline CDR1 reads GTSNPN; CDR2 reads SVGIG (reference sequence). This CDR3 is built from 11 residues. V was cut by 5 bases and J by 12 bases, with 14 bases left in between. CDR3 in amino acids: CAWASGFVQFF. CDR3 in DNA: TGTGCCTGGGCCTCTGGGTTTGTGCAGTTCTTC.

The V and J genes are TRBV6-5 and TRBJ1-6; the D gene is possibly TRBD1 (5 bases). The V end lost 2 bases, the J end lost 10 bases, and 18 bases lay between the germline ends. The germline CDR1 and CDR2 sequences are MNHEY and SVGAGI. The CDR3 runs to 16 residues. Here the CDR3 DNA reads TGTGCCAGCAGTTACGGGGCTCGTTATCCGAGCTCACCCCTCCACTTT. This sequence encodes CASSYGARYPSSPLHF.

Note on this clone: At one boundary the junction diverges from the germline segment, which might be a read error. The chain combines TRBV6-4 with TRBJ2-1; D gene uncertain. Germline lookup yields CDR1 MRHNA and CDR2 SNTAGT. The CDR3 has 15 amino acids. The CDR3, as DNA: TGTGCCAGCAGCCAACGCGACGACGGCCACAACGAGCAGTTCTTC. It codes for CASSQRDDGHNEQFF.

The rearrangement links TRBV10-3 to TRBJ1-2; D is undetermined. Germline V gene lookup returns CDR1 ENHRY and CDR2 SYGVKD. V was cut by 3 bases and J by 4 bases, with 12 bases left in between. The CDR3 sequence is 14 residues long. CDR3 DNA sequence: TGTGCCATCAGTGAAAGGGATAGGTCCTATGGCTACACCTTC. Its translation: CAISERDRSYGYTF.

The V call is TRBV28, the J call TRBJ2-7; TRBD2 aligns across 8 bases. V lost 6 bases, J lost 0 bases, and 10 bases stayed unmatched. Germline assignment: CDR1 MDHEN and CDR2 SYDVKM. The CDR3 runs to 16 residues. CDR3 bases: TGTGCCAGCAGCGGGGGGGTGCTGGATTACTCCTACGAGCAGTACTTC. This translates into CASSGGVLDYSYEQYF.

This clone was seen just once. The chain has TRBV9 and TRBJ2-5; the D gene could be TRBD1 or TRBD2 (5 bases each). V lost 8 bases to trimming and J lost 3 bases, with 20 bases between them. CDR1 SGDLS and CDR2 YYNGEE come from the germline V gene. This CDR3 is built from 15 residues. CDR3 DNA sequence: TGTGCCAGTAATGTGAGGGGTCACGGCGAAGAGACCCAGTACTTC. This sequence encodes CASNVRGHGEETQYF.

The CDR3 DNA is TGTGCCAGTAGCAACAGGGGACTAGCGGGCACCGGGGAGCTGTTTTTT. This sequence encodes CASSNRGLAGTGELFF. J is TRBJ2-2 and V is TRBV19, with TRBD2 identical over 12 bases. Trimming took 6 bases from V and 4 from J; bases not matched to a gene: 6. The CDR3 runs 16 residues. Germline CDR1 is LNHDA and CDR2 is SQIVND (reference sequence).

The sample holds one count of this clone. The V call is TRBV5-4, the J call TRBJ2-2; TRBD1 aligns across 7 bases. There are 15 residues in the CDR3. Germline V lookup: CDR1 SGHNT, CDR2 YYREEE (reference sequence). The V and J ends lost 2 bases and 6 bases, in that order; junction bases with no gene match: 7. DNA for the CDR3: TGTGCCAGCAGCTTCCGACTCACAGGGGCCGGGGAGCTGTTTTTT. This sequence encodes CASSFRLTGAGELFF.

This clone was counted once. This chain joins TRBV7-9 and TRBJ2-7; D might be TRBD1 (6 bases). Trimming shortened V by 3 bases and J by 3 bases, and 15 bases separated the two germline ends. This CDR3 comprises 15 residues. Looked up from germline, CDR1 is SEHNR and CDR2 is FQNEAQ (reference sequence). The DNA for the CDR3 is TGTGCCAGCAGCTTTTTCCGGGACAATGACTACGAGCAGTACTTC. It yields the protein CASSFFRDNDYEQYF.

V usage is TRBV28 and J usage is TRBJ2-5; no firm D call. The V gene's germline CDR1 is MDHEN and CDR2 SYDVKM. This CDR3 has 17 residues. The ends were cut back, 5 bases at V and 1 base at J, with 20 bases in the middle. The CDR3 DNA follows: TGTGCCAGCAGTCCAACTGGGGTAGTCCTACTCCAAGAGACCCAGTACTTC. Its protein product is CASSPTGVVLLQETQYF.